What follows are 22 T cell receptor beta chains derived from one specimen sequenced in a study of shared clonotypes between healthy human individuals (dated by TCRdb to about 2020). The method behind the library was the immunoSEQ multiplex PCR assay. TCRdb took over this immuneACCESS table, retaining in-frame rearrangements with V and J assigned. Such tables are incomplete; in checked studies, under half of the missing clones stem from an unresolved V gene, and the remainder is unexplained. In all, the sample holds 400,000 to 550,000 clones, and around 80% of those were seen once. Approximately 12% of the sample goes to the ten largest clones. The sequenced sample consisted of PBMCs. These receptors all come from a woman in her forties in good health. Some clones in this sample may be carry-over from other donors' samples.

The genes are TRBV7-9 and TRBJ2-1, with a tentative D call TRBD1 (5 bases). This CDR3 region has 14 residues. V dropped 7 bases and J dropped 7 bases, with 17 bases sitting between them. Germline V lookup: CDR1 SEHNR, CDR2 FQNEAQ (reference sequence). The CDR3 DNA follows: TGTGCCAGCAACCCCCCGGCAGGGTCTAATGAGCAGTTCTTC. This sequence encodes CASNPPAGSNEQFF.

This rearrangement joins TRBV9 to TRBJ1-2; D not resolved. This CDR3 spans 13 amino acids. Germline lookup yields CDR1 SGDLS and CDR2 YYNGEE. Trimming shortened V by 2 bases and J by 6 bases, and 11 bases separated the two germline ends. The CDR3 spells CASSVRATDGYTF. CDR3 in DNA: TGTGCCAGCAGCGTTAGGGCAACGGATGGCTACACCTTC.

This chain uses TRBV7-2 with TRBJ2-1; 12 bases fit TRBD2. Unmatched junction bases numbered 15, after V lost 6 bases and J lost 9 bases. Germline V gives CDR1 SGHTA, CDR2 FQGNSA. This CDR3 contains 17 residues. CDR3 in amino acids: CASRRYQASGRVIEQFF. In DNA, the CDR3 is TGTGCCAGCAGACGCTACCAGGCTAGCGGGAGGGTTATTGAGCAGTTCTTC.

The V and J genes are TRBV19 and TRBJ2-7; possibly TRBD2 for D (5 bases). Germline lookup yields CDR1 LNHDA and CDR2 SQIVND (reference sequence). Trimming took 0 bases from V and 5 from J, leaving 14 bases between them. The CDR3 contains 15 residues. The CDR3 protein is CASSIDRESGNEQYF. CDR3 nucleotide sequence: TGTGCCAGTAGTATAGATCGGGAATCTGGGAACGAGCAGTACTTC.

The chain carries TRBV5-1 and TRBJ2-2; 8 nucleotides line up with TRBD1. Looked up from germline, CDR1 is SGHRS and CDR2 is YFSETQ. V lost 1 base and J lost 1; bases outside the gene matches: 3. CDR3 length: 16 residues. CDR3 region: CASSLTGGQNTGELFF. For the CDR3, the DNA is TGCGCCAGCAGCTTGACAGGGGGACAGAACACCGGGGAGCTGTTTTTT.

The V and J genes are TRBV30 and TRBJ2-5; 11 bases match TRBD1. The J call is uncertain, as TRBJ2-7 better fits the DNA end. This CDR3 is 13 amino acids long. Germline V gene sequence: CDR1 GTSNPN, CDR2 SVGIG (reference sequence). DNA of the CDR3: TGTGCCTGGGGGACAGGGGGGTCCTACGAGCAGTACTTC. It encodes CAWGTGGSYEQYF.

This rearrangement joins TRBV5-1 to TRBJ2-1, with D unclear. The V gene's germline CDR1 is SGHRS and CDR2 YFSETQ. V was shortened by 4 bases and J by 0 bases, with 11 bases between the two germline ends. The CDR3 spans 15 residues. The CDR3: CASSGDGLSYNEQFF. CDR3 nucleotides: TGCGCCAGCAGCGGAGACGGTCTCTCCTACAATGAGCAGTTCTTC.

The chain joins TRBV28 to TRBJ1-2, with 8 bases fitting TRBD1. V shed 3 bases, J shed 7 bases, and the junction held 10 bases outside the gene matches. Germline V gene lookup returns CDR1 MDHEN and CDR2 SYDVKM. The CDR3 sequence is 15 residues long. In DNA, the CDR3 is TGTGCCAGCAGTTTTCCCGACAGGGGATCACTTGGCTACACCTTC. This encodes CASSFPDRGSLGYTF.

The chain is built from TRBV6-1 and TRBJ2-2; D is unresolved. The CDR3 loop spans 13 amino acids. Germline lookup yields CDR1 MNHNS and CDR2 SASEGT. Trimming left V 5 bases short and J 6 bases short, with 10 bases between. Here the CDR3 reads CASSIFWPGELFF. DNA for the CDR3: TGTGCCAGCAGTATCTTCTGGCCCGGGGAGCTGTTTTTT.

The chain combines TRBV4-2 with TRBJ1-1; D gene unclear. Trimming cost V 0 bases and J 4 bases, with 15 bases left between them. CDR3 length: 16 amino acids. Germline V gene data show CDR1 as LGHNA and CDR2 as YNFKEQ. The CDR3 bases are TGTGCCAGCAGCCAAGAGGTGGCCAGTCTTTTCACTGAAGCTTTCTTT. Protein: CASSQEVASLFTEAFF.

The V gene is TRBV4-3, the J gene TRBJ2-7; no firm D call. CDR1 is LGHNA and CDR2 is YSLEER in the germline V gene. The CDR3 runs to 15 residues. V lost 0 bases, J lost 4 bases, and 13 bases lay in between. The CDR3 DNA follows: TGCGCCAGCAGCCAAGATTTGGGGTTGGGTTACGAGCAGTACTTC. It is translated as CASSQDLGLGYEQYF.

The V and J genes are TRBV13 and TRBJ1-2; TRBD1 matches 8 bases. This CDR3 is built from 15 residues. The junction had 7 bases not matched to a gene; V was cut back by 5 bases and J by 2 bases. The germline CDR1 and CDR2 sequences are PRHDT and FYEKMQ (reference sequence). CDR3 sequence (DNA): TGTGCCAGCAGCGTAAGGGACAGGCCGAACTATGGCTACACCTTC. This encodes CASSVRDRPNYGYTF.

This clone was observed once. This sequence joins TRBV7-2 and TRBJ2-6, with D possibly being TRBD2 (5 bases). V dropped 5 bases and J dropped 3 bases, with 8 bases sitting between them. CDR1 is SGHTA and CDR2 is FQGNSA in the germline V gene. This CDR3 is 14 amino acids long. This chain's CDR3 is CASSKSGGANVLTF. In DNA form, the CDR3 reads TGTGCCAGCAGCAAGAGCGGTGGGGCCAACGTCCTGACTTTC. The full variable domain, in which reference TRBV7-2 and TRBJ2-6 provide the parts outside the CDR3, is GAGVSQSPSNKVTEKGKDVELRCDPISGHTALYWYRQSLGQGLEFLIYFQGNSAPDKSGLPSDRFSAERTGGSVSTLTIQRTQQEDSAVYLCASSKSGGANVLTFGAGSRLTVL.

V and J are TRBV6-6 and TRBJ2-1; D is undetermined. Germline V lookup: CDR1 MNHNY, CDR2 SVGAGI (reference sequence). This CDR3 has 11 amino acids. V lost 0 bases and J 7 bases, leaving 1 base between the germline ends. CDR3: CASSYSNEQFF. The CDR3 bases are TGTGCCAGCAGTTACTCTAATGAGCAGTTCTTC.

The rearrangement joins TRBV4-2 to TRBJ2-3; D may be TRBD1 (7 bases). The V end was cut by 5 bases, the J end by 0 bases, with 15 bases between. CDR3 length: 16 amino acids. The germline V gene has CDR1 LGHNA and CDR2 YNFKEQ. CDR3 region: CASSARGTASTDTQYF. CDR3 in DNA: TGTGCCAGCAGCGCCCGCGGGACAGCAAGCACAGATACGCAGTATTTT.

This chain connects TRBV2 to TRBJ2-7, with TRBD2 matching over 11 bases. This CDR3 is 16 amino acids long. Germline V gene sequence: CDR1 SNHLY, CDR2 FYNNEI. The trim removed 9 bases at V and 2 bases at J, leaving 12 bases unmatched. The chain's CDR3 is CASGVGLAEKTYEQYF. Written as DNA, the CDR3 is TGTGCCAGTGGCGTGGGACTAGCGGAAAAAACCTACGAGCAGTACTTC.

This clone came up once. V gene TRBV7-2 combines with J gene TRBJ1-1; D remains unclear. The CDR3 is 12 amino acids. Trimming shortened V by 3 bases and J by 5 bases, and 7 bases separated the two germline ends. Germline V gene sequence: CDR1 SGHTA, CDR2 FQGNSA. The CDR3 region has the DNA TGTGCCAGCAGCTTTAAAGGGACTGAAGCTTTCTTT. This encodes CASSFKGTEAFF.

The chain is built from TRBV19 and TRBJ1-2, with D possibly TRBD1 on 5 matching bases. Trimming took 1 base from V and 7 from J, leaving 19 bases between them. The CDR3 extends over 16 amino acids. Germline-derived CDR1 and CDR2 are LNHDA and SQIVND (reference sequence). For the CDR3, the DNA is TGTGCCAGTAGTATAGGGGGGGACGGAAGAACCCTTGGCTACACCTTC. As protein: CASSIGGDGRTLGYTF.

Comments on this clone: A single base is all that separates this from a far larger clone, so a read error is likely. In the same sample, other DNA sequences code for this CDR3. V is TRBV27 and J is TRBJ1-2; 12 bases are a match to TRBD1. The CDR3 covers 16 residues. Germline V lookup: CDR1 MNHEY, CDR2 SMNVEV (reference sequence). CDR3 amino acids: CASSLGTGGAVGGYTF. The CDR3 coding sequence is TGTGCCAGCAGTTTGGGGACAGGGGGCGCAGTAGGGGGCTATACCTTC.

This rearrangement joins TRBV4-3 to TRBJ1-1, with 9 bases aligning to TRBD1. Per the germline V gene, CDR1 is LGHNA and CDR2 is YSLEER. Germline trimming cut 4 bases from V and 5 bases from J; bases unmatched to any gene: 5. The CDR3 loop spans 14 amino acids. CDR3 nucleotide sequence: TGCGCCAGCAGCCCCGGACAGGGGAGAACTGAAGCTTTCTTT. This translates into CASSPGQGRTEAFF.

The genes are TRBV15 and TRBJ1-5, with 7 bases lining up with TRBD1. CDR3 length: 18 residues. V gave up 5 bases and J gave up 0 bases; unmatched junction bases: 13. The germline V gene has CDR1 LNHNV and CDR2 YYDKDF (reference sequence). CDR3 region: CATSDYSGTAYSNQPQHF. The CDR3, as DNA: TGTGCCACCAGCGACTATTCCGGGACAGCATATAGCAATCAGCCCCAGCATTTT.

As for this clone: This same CDR3 is encoded by further DNA sequences in the sample. V usage is TRBV7-2 and J usage is TRBJ2-5, with 11 bases lining up with TRBD2. The last part of the DNA fits TRBJ2-7 better; the J call may be wrong. CDR3 size: 13 residues. Germline values: CDR1 SGHTA, CDR2 FQGNSA. CDR3 sequence (DNA): TGTGCCAGCAGCTCAGGACTAGCGGGCGAGCAGTACTTC. Amino acid sequence: CASSSGLAGEQYF.